The subject of this entry is one T cell receptor beta chain. Through a sample-barcoded 5' primer and a J-beta primer mix, a second PCR was run for 7 to 11 cycles. TCRdb fed the 5' RACE reads into MiXCR, producing one record per CDR3 protein. The table shows more than 650,000 distinct CDR3 sequences, with around 25% occurring only once. Germline-derived CDR1 and CDR2 are SGHRS and YFSETQ. V lost 4 bases and J 0 bases, leaving 13 bases between the germline ends. The CDR3 contains 15 residues. The sample belongs to a study of blood T cells in healthy people across ages. The same data also went into a second study, on T cells of mothers and their children.

This chain uses TRBV5-1 with TRBJ1-1; D is possibly TRBD1 (5 bases). Sequences were obtained from blood. The source of this sequence is a boy aged 5 to 17 in good health. CDR3 bases: TGCGCCAGCAGCCCCACCCCACAGGTGAACACTGAAGCTTTCTTT. Protein: CASSPTPQVNTEAFF.